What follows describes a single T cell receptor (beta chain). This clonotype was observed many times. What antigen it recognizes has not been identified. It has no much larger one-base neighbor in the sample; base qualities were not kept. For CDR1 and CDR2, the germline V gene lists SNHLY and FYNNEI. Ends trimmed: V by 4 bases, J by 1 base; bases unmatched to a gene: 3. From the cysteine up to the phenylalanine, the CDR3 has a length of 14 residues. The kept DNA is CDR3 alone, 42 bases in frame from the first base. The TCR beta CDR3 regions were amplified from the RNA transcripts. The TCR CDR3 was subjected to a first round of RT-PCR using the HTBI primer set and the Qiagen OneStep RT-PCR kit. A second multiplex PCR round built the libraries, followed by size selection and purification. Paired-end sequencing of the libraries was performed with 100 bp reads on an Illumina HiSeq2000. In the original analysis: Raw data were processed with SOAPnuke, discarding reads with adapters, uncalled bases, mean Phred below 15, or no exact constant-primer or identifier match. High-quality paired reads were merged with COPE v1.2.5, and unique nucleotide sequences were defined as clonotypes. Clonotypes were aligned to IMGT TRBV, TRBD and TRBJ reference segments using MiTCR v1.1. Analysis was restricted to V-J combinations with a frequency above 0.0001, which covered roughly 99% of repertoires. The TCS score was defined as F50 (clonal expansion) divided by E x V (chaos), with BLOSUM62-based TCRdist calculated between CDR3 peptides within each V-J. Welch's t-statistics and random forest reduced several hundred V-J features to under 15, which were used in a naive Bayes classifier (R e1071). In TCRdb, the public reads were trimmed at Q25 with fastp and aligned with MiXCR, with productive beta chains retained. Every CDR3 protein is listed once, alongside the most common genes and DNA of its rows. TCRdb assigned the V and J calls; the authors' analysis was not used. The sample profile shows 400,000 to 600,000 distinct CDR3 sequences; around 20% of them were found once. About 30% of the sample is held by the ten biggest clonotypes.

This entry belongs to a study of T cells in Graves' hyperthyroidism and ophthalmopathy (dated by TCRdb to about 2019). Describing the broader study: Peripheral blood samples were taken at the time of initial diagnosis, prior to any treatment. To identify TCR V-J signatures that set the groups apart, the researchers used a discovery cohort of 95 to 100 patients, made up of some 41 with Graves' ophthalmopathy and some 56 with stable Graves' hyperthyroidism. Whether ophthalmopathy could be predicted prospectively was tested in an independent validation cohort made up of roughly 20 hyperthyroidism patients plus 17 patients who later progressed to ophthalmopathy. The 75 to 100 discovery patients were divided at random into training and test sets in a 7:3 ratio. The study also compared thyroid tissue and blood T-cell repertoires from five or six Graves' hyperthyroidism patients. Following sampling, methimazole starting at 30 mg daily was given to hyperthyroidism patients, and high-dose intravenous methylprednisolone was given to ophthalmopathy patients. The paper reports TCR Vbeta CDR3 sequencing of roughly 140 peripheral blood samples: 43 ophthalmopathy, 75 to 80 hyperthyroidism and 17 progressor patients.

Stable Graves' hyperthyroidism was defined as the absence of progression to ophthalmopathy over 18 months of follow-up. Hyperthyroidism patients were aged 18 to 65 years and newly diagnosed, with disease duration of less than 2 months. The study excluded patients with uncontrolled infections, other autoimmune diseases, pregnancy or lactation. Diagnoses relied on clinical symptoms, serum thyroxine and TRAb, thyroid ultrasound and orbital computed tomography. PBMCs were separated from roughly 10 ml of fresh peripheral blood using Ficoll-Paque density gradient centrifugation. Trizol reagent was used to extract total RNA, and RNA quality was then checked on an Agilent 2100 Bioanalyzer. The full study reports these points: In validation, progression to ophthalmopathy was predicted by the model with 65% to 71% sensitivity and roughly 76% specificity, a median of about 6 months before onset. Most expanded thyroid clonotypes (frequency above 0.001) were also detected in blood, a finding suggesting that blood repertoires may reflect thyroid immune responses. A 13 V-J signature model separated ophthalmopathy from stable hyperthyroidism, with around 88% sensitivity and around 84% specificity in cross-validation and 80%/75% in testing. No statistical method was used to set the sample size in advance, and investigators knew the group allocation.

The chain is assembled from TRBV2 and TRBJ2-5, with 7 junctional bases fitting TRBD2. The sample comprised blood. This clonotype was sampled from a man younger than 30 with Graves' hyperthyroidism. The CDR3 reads CASSALAVQETQYF. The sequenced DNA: TGTGCCAGCAGTGCCCTAGCGGTCCAAGAGACCCAGTACTTC.